The 7 T cell receptor beta chains given below trace back to one sample, sequenced in a study of CD8 T cells in ankylosing spondylitis. TCRdb re-analysed the 5' RACE reads in MiXCR, keeping a single row per CDR3 protein. This sample has hundreds of thousands of distinct CDR3 sequences; around a quarter occur once, and the top ten carry around 6.3%. The sequenced sample consisted of blood, either unsorted or a sorted T cell fraction (not recorded which). The receptors here all came from a male donor with ankylosing spondylitis or in good health (not recorded which).

This clonotype was counted only a few times. The chain carries TRBV6-5 and TRBJ2-7; 10 nucleotides align to TRBD2. CDR1 is MNHEY, CDR2 SVGAGI, per germline. CDR3 length: 16 residues. The V gene end was trimmed by 2 bases and the J gene end by 4 bases; junction bases not matched to a gene: 8. The CDR3 DNA is TGTGCCAGCAGTTACGCAAGCGGGAGGGTCGGATACGAGCAGTACTTC. Its translation: CASSYASGRVGYEQYF.

This clonotype was seen many times. This chain joins TRBV5-1 and TRBJ2-7, with TRBD2 identical over 9 bases. Germline values: CDR1 SGHRS, CDR2 YFSETQ. CDR3 length: 14 amino acids. Trimming took 3 bases from V and 5 from J; bases not matched to a gene: 6. This chain's CDR3 is CASSYRTSVNEQYF. The DNA of the CDR3 is TGCGCCAGCAGCTATCGGACTAGCGTAAACGAGCAGTACTTC.

The chain joins TRBV7-2 to TRBJ2-1, with TRBD2 identical over 7 bases. The J segment lost 3 bases and the V segment lost 5 bases, leaving 4 bases of the junction unmatched. The germline V gene has CDR1 SGHTA and CDR2 FQGNSA. The CDR3 extends over 14 amino acids. The CDR3 loop is CASSPPSGYNEQFF. In DNA, the CDR3 is TGTGCCAGCAGCCCACCTAGCGGCTACAATGAGCAGTTCTTC.

J is TRBJ2-5 and V is TRBV12-5; D not certain. V lost 5 bases and J lost 5, with 6 bases in between. CDR1 is LGHNT, CDR2 FRNRAP, per germline. This CDR3 region has 11 residues. The CDR3 loop is CASGPRETQYF. In nucleotides, the CDR3 is TGTGCTAGTGGTCCCCGGGAGACCCAGTACTTC. Full variable domain (remainder filled in from reference TRBV12-5 and TRBJ2-5): DARVTQTPRHKVTEMGQEVTMRCQPILGHNTVFWYRQTMMQGLELLAYFRNRAPLDDSGMPKDRFSAEMPDATLATLKIQPSEPRDSAVYFCASGPRETQYFGPGTRLLVL.

This clonotype was counted between two and nine times. The chain joins TRBV5-1 to TRBJ2-2; 9 nucleotides line up with TRBD2. This CDR3 has 18 residues. Germline V gene sequence: CDR1 SGHRS, CDR2 YFSETQ. V was pared by 1 base and J by 6 bases, with 13 bases of the junction left unmatched. The CDR3 coding sequence is TGCGCCAGCAGCTTGAACCCTAGCGGGATAGTACTCCCCGGGGAGCTGTTTTTT. This encodes CASSLNPSGIVLPGELFF.

This clonotype was detected a few times. V usage is TRBV10-3 and J usage is TRBJ2-2, with D possibly TRBD1 on 6 matching bases. The CDR3 extends over 14 amino acids. Trimming took off 3 bases at V and 3 bases at J, with 8 bases between the two ends. Per germline, CDR1 ENHRY and CDR2 SYGVKD. Here the CDR3 reads CAISEQGYTGELFF. CDR3 in DNA: TGTGCCATCAGTGAACAGGGTTACACCGGGGAGCTGTTTTTT.

The chain recombines TRBV9 with TRBJ2-5, with a possible D match to TRBD2 (7 bases). CDR3 length: 17 amino acids. Trimming shortened V by 7 bases and J by 2 bases, and 24 bases separated the two germline ends. Germline-derived CDR1 and CDR2 are SGDLS and YYNGEE. CDR3 in DNA: TGTGCCAGCTCTTCAACGGGGGGAGGGACACGGCAAGAGACCCAGTACTTC. Translation: CASSSTGGGTRQETQYF.